This T cell receptor beta chain is drawn from a study of T cell responses to AZD1222 COVID-19 vaccine. Study results and limitations: Of spike-specific TCRs, nearly half reportedly target regions left unmutated in variants. In all cases, repertoires were sampled only after the peak T cell response. Baseline testing showed seropositivity in only a handful of AZD1222 recipients. Along spike, vaccine-associated CD4 TCRs were found throughout, with dominance at 160-218 and 743-854.

Deletions cut 4 bases from V and 2 bases from J, with 8 bases between. Per the germline V gene, CDR1 is SNHLY and CDR2 is FYNNEI. CDR3 length: 13 amino acids. Clones were sequenced by immunoSEQ multiplex PCR, and TCRdb holds only the in-frame ones, with some missing. This sample carries under 140,000 clones, 80% to 95% of them seen once, and the ten largest clones take about 8.3%. This clone was observed a few times. As yet, its antigen is unknown. The receptor was derived from an adult in good health. The sequencing used peripheral blood, collected on day 0 of AZD1222 vaccination. This chain connects TRBV2 to TRBJ2-5, with unresolved D. The CDR3 is CASSAYRQETQYF. CDR3 DNA sequence: TGTGCCAGCAGTGCATATCGGCAAGAGACCCAGTACTTC.